This TCR beta chain came from a study of blood T cell repertoires in COVID-19. In the authors' workflow: Researchers report that nucleated cell counts were estimated from reference gene primer amplification. TCRdb keeps only in-frame clones here, not all; method: immunoSEQ multiplex PCR. That table furnishes V, J and clone size, whereas the DNA furnished D and trimming. The data contain about 370,000 clones, roughly nine tenths of them singletons. Recruited during active infection, patients (from Seattle) were subsequently followed longitudinally. This CDR3 region has 18 residues. With V trimmed by 5 bases and J by 3 bases, 13 bases remained unmatched. CDR1 and CDR2 from the germline V gene are MNHNY and SVGAGI (reference sequence).

Sequenced: peripheral blood. V usage is TRBV6-6 and J usage is TRBJ2-7, with 13 bases that match TRBD2. The receptor was derived from a woman under 40 with COVID-19, enrolled during active disease. The CDR3 coding sequence is TGTGCCAGCAGTCTCCGATACCTTACTAGCGGGGGGGTCTACGAGCAGTACTTC. Encoded protein: CASSLRYLTSGGVYEQYF.